This T cell receptor (beta chain) was profiled in a study of cytomegalovirus exposure and HLA in healthy donors. The CDR3 totals 15 residues. Germline V gives CDR1 SQVTM, CDR2 ANQGSEA. With 0 bases removed from V and 1 base from J, the gap between germline ends came to 12 bases. The PCR used 60 Vbeta and 13 Jbeta primers. TCRdb's copy holds only in-frame clones and misses some; the assay was immunoSEQ multiplex PCR. This table has 180,000 or so clones, roughly 79% appearing once. In this sample, this clone turned up once. J is TRBJ1-1 and V is TRBV29-1, with a weak D call TRBD1 (5 bases). The clonotype comes from a man over 45 in good health and CMV-seropositive. Material: PBMCs. CDR3: CSVEDTGAPNTEAFF. As DNA, the CDR3 is TGCAGCGTTGAAGATACTGGGGCCCCGAACACTGAAGCTTTCTTT.